This T cell receptor beta chain appears in the sequencing data of a study of cytomegalovirus exposure and HLA in healthy donors. Study-wide results and limits: On later analysis, the bulk of CMV-associated TCR beta chains appeared to be HLA-restricted. Rarity characterized most TCR sequences, yet some public TCRs appeared in many donors.

Researchers ran the PCR with 60 Vbeta and 13 Jbeta primers. Repertoires were generated with immunoSEQ multiplex PCR, while TCRdb's copy carries only in-frame clones and drops some. The repertoire has a few hundred thousand clones, over 65% of them found once; the top ten carry 2.7%. CDR3 length: 15 amino acids. Germline values: CDR1 SEHNR, CDR2 FQNEAQ (reference sequence). J was trimmed by 4 bases and V by 5 bases; bases with no gene match: 10. This clone was picked up a small number of times. Its antigen is unidentified. The rearrangement joins TRBV7-9 to TRBJ1-1, with 7 bases fitting TRBD1. Specimen: PBMCs. The receptor comes from a woman aged 55-70 years in good health and CMV-seropositive. DNA for the CDR3: TGTGCCAGCAGCGAACAGGGGCCCCATGGCACTGAAGCTTTCTTT. Protein: CASSEQGPHGTEAFF.